This T cell receptor (beta chain) was captured by sequencing in a study of vaccination effects on CD4 cells after COVID-19. The wider study: Two-dose vaccination with either BNT162b2 or mRNA-1273 was given to the participants.

The germline CDR1 and CDR2 sequences are SGHRS and YFSETQ. The V gene lost 1 base and the J gene lost 2 bases, with 12 bases spanning the gap. The CDR3 runs to 15 residues. CD4+ T cells specific for antigen were expanded with viral peptide pools by the ViraFEST assay before sequencing. The authors isolated CD4+ T cells after around 10 days of culture. Vaccinated recipients, who were negative for nucleocapsid antibodies, had no history of SARS-CoV-2 infection. Replacing half the medium with IL-2 medium was done on days 3 and 7. Only in-frame clones appear in the TCRdb table, and some are missing; sequencing was by immunoSEQ multiplex PCR. The data contain tens of thousands of clones, 65% to 85% of them singletons. As concerns this clone: What it binds is unknown.

Study observations and caveats: A shortage of convalescent patients and an absence of early post-infection timepoints characterized the study.

Sequences were derived from CD4+ T cells from PBMCs cultured with HCoV-NL63 spike peptides, sampled before COVID-19 vaccination. V gene TRBV5-1 combines with J gene TRBJ1-1; possible D gene TRBD1, 5 bases. This TCR derives from a human donor who received a COVID-19 vaccine. The CDR3 bases are TGCGCCAGCAGCTTGTTATGGGGCCCTAACACTGAAGCTTTCTTT. Protein product: CASSLLWGPNTEAFF.